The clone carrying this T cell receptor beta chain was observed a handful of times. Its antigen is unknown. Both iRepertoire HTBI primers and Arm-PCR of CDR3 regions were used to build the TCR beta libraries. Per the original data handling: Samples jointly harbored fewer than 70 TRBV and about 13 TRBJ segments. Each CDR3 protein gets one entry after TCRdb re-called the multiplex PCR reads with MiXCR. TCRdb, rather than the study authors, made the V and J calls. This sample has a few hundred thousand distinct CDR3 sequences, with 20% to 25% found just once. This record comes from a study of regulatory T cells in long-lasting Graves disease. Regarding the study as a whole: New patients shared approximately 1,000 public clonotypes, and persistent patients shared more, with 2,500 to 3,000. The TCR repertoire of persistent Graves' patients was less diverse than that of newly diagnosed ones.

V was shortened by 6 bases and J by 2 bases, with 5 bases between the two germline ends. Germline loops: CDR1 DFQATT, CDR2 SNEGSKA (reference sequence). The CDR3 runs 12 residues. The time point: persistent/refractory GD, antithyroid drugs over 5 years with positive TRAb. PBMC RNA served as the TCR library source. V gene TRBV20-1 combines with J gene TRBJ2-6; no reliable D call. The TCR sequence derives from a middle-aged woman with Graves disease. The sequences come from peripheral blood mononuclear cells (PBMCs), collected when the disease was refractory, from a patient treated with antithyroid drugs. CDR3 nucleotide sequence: TGCAGTGCCCCCCCTGGGGCCAACGTCCTGACTTTC. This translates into CSAPPGANVLTF.